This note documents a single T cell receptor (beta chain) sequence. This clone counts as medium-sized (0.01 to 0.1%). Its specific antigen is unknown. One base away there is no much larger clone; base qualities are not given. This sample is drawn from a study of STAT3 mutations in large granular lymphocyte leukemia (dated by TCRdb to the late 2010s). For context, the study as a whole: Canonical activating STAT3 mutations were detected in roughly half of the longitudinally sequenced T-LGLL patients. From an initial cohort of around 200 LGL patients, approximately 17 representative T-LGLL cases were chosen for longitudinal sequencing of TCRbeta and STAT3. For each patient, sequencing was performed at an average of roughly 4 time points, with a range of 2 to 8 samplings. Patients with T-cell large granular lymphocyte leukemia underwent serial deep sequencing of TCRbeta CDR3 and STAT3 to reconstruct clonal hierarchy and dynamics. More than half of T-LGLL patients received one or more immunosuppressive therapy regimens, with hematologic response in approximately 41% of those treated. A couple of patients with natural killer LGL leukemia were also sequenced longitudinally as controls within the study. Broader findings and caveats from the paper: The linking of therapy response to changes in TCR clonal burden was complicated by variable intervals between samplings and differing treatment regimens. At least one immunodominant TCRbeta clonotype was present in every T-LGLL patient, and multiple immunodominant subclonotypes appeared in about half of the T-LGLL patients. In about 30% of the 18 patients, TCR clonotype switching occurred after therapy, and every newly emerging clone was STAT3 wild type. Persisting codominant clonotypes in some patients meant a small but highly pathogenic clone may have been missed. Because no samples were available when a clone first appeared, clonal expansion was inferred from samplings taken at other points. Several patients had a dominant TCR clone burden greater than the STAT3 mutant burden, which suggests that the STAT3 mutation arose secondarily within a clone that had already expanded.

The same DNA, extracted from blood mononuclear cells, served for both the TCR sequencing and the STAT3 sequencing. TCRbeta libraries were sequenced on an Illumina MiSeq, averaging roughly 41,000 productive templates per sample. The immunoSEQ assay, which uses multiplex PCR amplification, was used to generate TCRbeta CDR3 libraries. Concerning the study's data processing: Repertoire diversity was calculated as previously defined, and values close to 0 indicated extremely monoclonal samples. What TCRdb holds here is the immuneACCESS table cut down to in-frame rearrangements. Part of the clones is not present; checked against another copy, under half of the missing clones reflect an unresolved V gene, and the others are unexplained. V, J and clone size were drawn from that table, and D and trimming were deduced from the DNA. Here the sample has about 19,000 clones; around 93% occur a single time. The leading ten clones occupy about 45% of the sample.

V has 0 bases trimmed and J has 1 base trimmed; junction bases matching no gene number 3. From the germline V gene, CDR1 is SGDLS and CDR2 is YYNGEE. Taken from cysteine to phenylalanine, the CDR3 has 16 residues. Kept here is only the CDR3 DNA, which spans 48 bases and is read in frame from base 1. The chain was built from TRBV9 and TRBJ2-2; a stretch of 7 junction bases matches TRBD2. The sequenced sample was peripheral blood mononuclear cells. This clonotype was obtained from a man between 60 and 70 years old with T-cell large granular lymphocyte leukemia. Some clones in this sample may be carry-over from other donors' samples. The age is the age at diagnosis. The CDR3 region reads CASSVAGLRNTGELFF. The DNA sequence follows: TGTGCCAGCAGCGTAGCGGGACTAAGGAACACCGGGGAGCTGTTTTTT.